These T cell receptor beta chains were read from a single sample in a study of T cell changes during pregnancy in multiple sclerosis. This table comes from immunoSEQ multiplex PCR, and its TCRdb copy is limited to in-frame clones, with some not included. The sample contains 80,000 to 100,000 clones, less than 95% of which appear only once. This specimen consisted of peripheral blood, obtained in the second trimester of pregnancy. These receptors came from a female donor in good health, enrolled as a control in a pregnancy study. Each CDR3 is given with its conserved first and last residue. The order of the fields is V gene, J gene, D gene, clone size, CDR3 protein, CDR3 DNA. The D gene is left open where the match is weak. Clone size is shown for a subset of rows, as once, few, many or a class of expanded clone.

TRBV7-2	TRBJ1-2	TRBD1	-	CASSSRQGYGYTF	TGTGCCAGCAGCTCACGACAGGGGTATGGCTACACCTTC
TRBV6-1	TRBJ1-2	TRBD1	once	CASIPTGTYGYTF	TGTGCCAGCATTCCGACAGGGACCTATGGCTACACCTTC
TRBV14	TRBJ2-1	TRBD2	-	CASSQDQRRGAYNEQFF	TGTGCCAGCAGCCAAGACCAAAGACGGGGGGCCTACAATGAGCAGTTCTTC
TRBV7-9	TRBJ1-3	TRBD1	-	CASSLQRGQGIYTIYF	TGTGCCAGCAGCTTACAACGGGGACAGGGCATCTACACCATATATTTT
TRBV6-5	TRBJ1-2	-	-	CASSYYQGRSGYTF	TGTGCCAGCAGTTACTATCAGGGTCGGAGTGGCTACACCTTC
TRBV2	TRBJ2-7	TRBD1	-	CATDRGHNEQYF	TGTGCCACCGACAGGGGGCACAACGAGCAGTACTTC
TRBV27	TRBJ2-7	TRBD1	-	CASSWQQGGYEQYF	TGTGCCAGCAGTTGGCAACAGGGGGGCTACGAGCAGTACTTC
TRBV6-1	TRBJ2-7	TRBD1	-	CASSGQGYEQYF	TGTGCCAGCAGTGGACAGGGTTACGAGCAGTACTTC
TRBV4-3	TRBJ1-2	-	-	CASSQDRGNRMNGYTF	TGCGCCAGCAGCCAAGATAGGGGGAACAGGATGAATGGCTACACCTTC
TRBV11-1	TRBJ2-3	-	-	CASSLGTADLNTQYF	TGTGCCAGCAGCTTAGGGACAGCGGATCTGAATACGCAGTATTTT
TRBV18	TRBJ1-4	-	-	CASSRQVNEKLFF	TGTGCCAGCTCCCGACAGGTTAATGAAAAACTGTTTTTT
TRBV6-4	TRBJ1-2	-	-	CASRAGTTLNYGYTF	TGTGCCAGCAGAGCCGGGACAACCCTGAACTATGGCTACACCTTC
TRBV27	TRBJ1-5	-	-	CASSPTRVNQPQHF	TGTGCCAGCAGTCCGACCAGGGTCAATCAGCCCCAGCATTTT
TRBV2	TRBJ2-5	-	-	CASSRADGGQETQYF	TGTGCCAGCAGTCGGGCGGACGGAGGGCAAGAGACCCAGTACTTC
TRBV5-1	TRBJ2-3	TRBD2	-	CASSLVSGRAGDTQYF	TGCGCCAGCAGCTTGGTGTCCGGGAGGGCCGGAGATACGCAGTATTTT
TRBV7-9	TRBJ2-7	TRBD1	-	CASSLTGAYEQYF	TGTGCCAGCAGCTTGACAGGGGCCTACGAGCAGTACTTC
TRBV6-4	TRBJ1-2	TRBD1	-	CASSDSITGTGTYGYTF	TGTGCCAGCAGTGACTCGATAACCGGGACAGGGACCTATGGCTACACCTTC
TRBV27	TRBJ2-7	-	once	CASSLTGTFYEQYF	TGCGCCAGCAGTTTAACCGGGACATTCTACGAGCAGTACTTC
TRBV5-1	TRBJ2-3	TRBD2	-	CASSSRTSGSGSVESDTQYF	TGCGCCAGCAGCTCCCGGACTAGCGGGAGTGGGTCGGTGGAATCGGATACGCAGTATTTT
TRBV12-5	TRBJ2-1	TRBD1	-	CASGPRDPTGGRSYNEQFF	TGTGCTAGTGGCCCCAGAGATCCGACAGGGGGTAGGTCCTACAATGAGCAGTTCTTC
TRBV7-6	TRBJ1-1	-	-	CASSLASGASMNTEAFF	TGTGCCAGCAGCTTAGCGAGTGGGGCGTCCATGAACACTGAAGCTTTCTTT
TRBV14	TRBJ1-1	-	-	CASSQFGQGGTEAFF	TGTGCCAGCAGCCAATTCGGGCAGGGAGGCACTGAAGCTTTCTTT
TRBV18	TRBJ2-5	-	once	CASSKGQGETQYF	TGTGCCAGCTCAAAGGGGCAGGGAGAGACCCAGTACTTC
TRBV7-9	TRBJ2-7	-	-	CASSLSGRAYEQYF	TGTGCCAGCAGCTTATCAGGCAGGGCCTACGAGCAGTACTTC
TRBV5-1	TRBJ1-2	TRBD1	few	CASSFAGTGGWPGGYTF	TGCGCCAGCAGTTTCGCCGGGACAGGGGGCTGGCCTGGTGGCTACACCTTC
TRBV15	TRBJ2-7	TRBD2	-	CATSRDRTGGPDEQYF	TGTGCCACCAGCAGAGATCGAACGGGAGGGCCTGACGAGCAGTACTTC
TRBV30	TRBJ2-3	-	-	CAWRRADTQYF	TGTGCCTGGAGGCGAGCTGATACGCAGTATTTT
TRBV6-5	TRBJ1-2	-	-	CASSPGYYGYTF	TGTGCCAGCAGCCCAGGCTACTATGGCTACACCTTC
TRBV5-1	TRBJ1-2	-	-	CASSLRDTVNYGYTF	TGCGCCAGCAGCTTGCGGGACACAGTAAACTATGGCTACACCTTC
TRBV28	TRBJ2-1	TRBD2	-	CASTLAGGLNEQFF	TGTGCCAGCACCTTAGCGGGAGGGCTAAATGAGCAGTTCTTC
TRBV5-4	TRBJ1-5	TRBD1	-	CASSLGGQGGNQPQHF	TGTGCCAGCAGCTTGGGCGGACAGGGGGGTAATCAGCCCCAGCATTTT
TRBV9	TRBJ2-1	TRBD2	-	CASSPWLAAYNEQFF	TGTGCCAGCAGCCCCTGGCTAGCGGCTTACAATGAGCAGTTCTTC
TRBV5-1	TRBJ2-7	-	-	CASSLAPSSYEQYF	TGCGCCAGCAGCTTGGCACCGAGCTCCTACGAGCAGTACTTC
TRBV25-1	TRBJ1-1	-	-	CASSGRAGGGTEAFF	TGTGCCAGCAGTGGCCGGGCAGGTGGGGGGACTGAAGCTTTCTTT
TRBV2	TRBJ2-7	-	few	CASTTKRQDPYEQYF	TGTGCCAGCACCACAAAAAGACAGGACCCCTACGAGCAGTACTTC
TRBV10-3	TRBJ2-7	TRBD1	-	CAISGTGYEQYF	TGTGCCATCAGTGGGACAGGGTACGAGCAGTACTTC
TRBV19	TRBJ1-6	-	few	CASSFGPGSPLHF	TGTGCCAGTAGTTTCGGCCCCGGGTCACCCCTCCACTTT
TRBV19	TRBJ1-2	TRBD1	-	CASKRMDRGSYGYTF	TGTGCCAGTAAACGCATGGACAGGGGTTCCTATGGCTACACCTTC
TRBV18	TRBJ2-1	TRBD1	few	CASSPPGTGAYNEQFF	TGTGCCAGCTCACCACCCGGTACAGGGGCCTACAATGAGCAGTTCTTC
TRBV5-4	TRBJ2-7	TRBD2	-	CASSLSLAGSYEQYF	TGTGCCAGCAGCTTGAGTCTAGCGGGGAGCTACGAGCAGTACTTC
TRBV9	TRBJ1-2	-	-	CASSVATDDVGGDGYTF	TGTGCCAGCAGCGTAGCTACCGACGATGTAGGGGGTGATGGCTACACCTTC
TRBV5-1	TRBJ1-6	TRBD1	-	CASSSRTGGDSPLHF	TGCGCCAGCAGCTCCAGGACAGGGGGGGATTCACCCCTCCACTTT
TRBV19	TRBJ1-2	TRBD1	-	CATTGESMNYGYTF	TGTGCCACAACAGGGGAATCGATGAACTATGGCTACACCTTC
TRBV15	TRBJ2-2	-	-	CATSRDRTGELFF	TGTGCCACCAGCAGAGATCGGACCGGGGAGCTGTTTTTT
TRBV10-2	TRBJ2-1	-	-	CASLQGQGLGQFF	TGCGCCAGCCTGCAGGGACAAGGATTAGGGCAGTTCTTC
TRBV5-1	TRBJ1-1	-	-	CASSLAVGSTEAFF	TGCGCCAGCAGCTTGGCGGTCGGGAGCACTGAAGCTTTCTTT
TRBV20-1	TRBJ1-1	-	-	CSAAPRTEAFF	TGCAGTGCTGCCCCACGGACTGAAGCTTTCTTT
TRBV19	TRBJ1-3	-	-	CATSEVRQTGNTIYF	TGTGCCACCTCAGAAGTAAGACAGACTGGAAACACCATATATTTT
TRBV18	TRBJ2-5	TRBD1	-	CASRGGTGSGETQYF	TGTGCCAGCCGCGGCGGGACAGGGTCCGGTGAGACCCAGTACTTC
TRBV4-3	TRBJ2-3	-	-	CASSQDENTDTQYF	TGCGCCAGCAGCCAAGATGAGAACACAGATACGCAGTATTTT
TRBV29-1	TRBJ2-4	TRBD2	-	CSAGTSEKNIQYF	TGCAGCGCAGGGACTAGCGAGAAAAACATTCAGTACTTC
TRBV19	TRBJ2-7	-	-	CASSIGGNEQYF	TGTGCCAGTAGTATTGGCGGGAACGAGCAGTACTTC
TRBV30	TRBJ1-4	-	-	CAHSDRTELNEKLFF	TGTGCCCACTCGGACCGGACAGAATTAAATGAAAAACTGTTTTTT
TRBV25-1	TRBJ1-2	-	-	CASKRKAGDYGYTF	TGTGCCAGCAAACGAAAGGCAGGGGACTATGGCTACACCTTC
TRBV7-9	TRBJ1-2	-	-	CASSTRWQSYGYTF	TGTGCCAGCAGCACGCGGTGGCAGTCCTATGGCTACACCTTC
TRBV6-5	TRBJ2-1	-	-	CASTRVWGLNEQFF	TGTGCCAGCACCAGAGTTTGGGGGCTCAATGAGCAGTTCTTC
TRBV27	TRBJ2-7	TRBD1	few	CASRATGGLYEQYF	TGTGCCAGCAGAGCGACAGGGGGACTTTACGAGCAGTACTTC
TRBV19	TRBJ2-2	-	-	CASTGAGEAGELFF	TGTGCCAGTACGGGGGCGGGAGAAGCCGGGGAGCTGTTTTTT
TRBV9	TRBJ1-1	-	few	CASGPRGYTEAFF	TGTGCCAGCGGACCTAGGGGGTATACTGAAGCTTTCTTT
TRBV4-3	TRBJ1-1	TRBD1	-	CASSHRQGSDTEAFF	TGCGCCAGCAGCCATCGACAGGGGTCGGACACTGAAGCTTTCTTT